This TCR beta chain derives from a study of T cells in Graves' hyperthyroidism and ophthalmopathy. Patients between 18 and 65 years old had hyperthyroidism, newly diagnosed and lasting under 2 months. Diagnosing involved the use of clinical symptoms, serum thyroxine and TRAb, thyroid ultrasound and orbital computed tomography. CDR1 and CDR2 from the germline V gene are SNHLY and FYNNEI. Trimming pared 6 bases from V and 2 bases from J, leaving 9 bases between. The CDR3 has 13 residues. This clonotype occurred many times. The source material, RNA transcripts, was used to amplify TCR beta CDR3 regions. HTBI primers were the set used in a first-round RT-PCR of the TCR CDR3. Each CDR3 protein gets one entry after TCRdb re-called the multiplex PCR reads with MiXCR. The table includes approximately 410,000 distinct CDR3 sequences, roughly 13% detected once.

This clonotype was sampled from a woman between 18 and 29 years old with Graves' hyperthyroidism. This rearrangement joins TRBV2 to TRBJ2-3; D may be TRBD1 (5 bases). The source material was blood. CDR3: CASSRAITDTQYF. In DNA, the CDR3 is TGTGCCAGCAGCAGGGCCATCACAGATACGCAGTATTTT.